Following are 27 T cell receptor beta chains from one sample sequenced in a study of beta chain features in type 1 diabetes. Expressed TCRB transcripts were sequenced because the entire RNA isolate underwent reverse transcription. The repertoire was sequenced with immunoSEQ multiplex PCR; TCRdb's copy has only in-frame clones and lacks some. The sample holds a few hundred thousand clones, around 10% seen once. Notes on the study in general: Shorter TCRB CDR3s, moderately but significantly so, marked every one of the four CD4+ subsets in Type 1 diabetes patients.

Antigens for these TCRs are unknown. The sample comprised central memory CD4+ T cells from blood. The receptors here all came from a man aged 30 to 39 with type 1 diabetes.

This clone occurred many times. V is TRBV5-1 and J is TRBJ2-7; 8 nucleotides match TRBD1. Germline V gene lookup returns CDR1 SGHRS and CDR2 YFSETQ. The CDR3 loop spans 13 amino acids. The junction had 8 bases not matched to a gene; V was cut back by 4 bases and J by 8 bases. Here the CDR3 reads CASSPDGQGKQYF. CDR3 coding DNA: TGCGCCAGCAGCCCCGACGGACAGGGCAAGCAGTACTTC.

This clone was found many times. V gene TRBV5-8 combines with J gene TRBJ2-5, with D tentatively TRBD2 (7 bases). V was cut by 5 bases and J by 2 bases, with 13 bases left in between. Looked up from germline, CDR1 is SGHTS and CDR2 is YDEGEE. CDR3 length equals 14 residues. CDR3 DNA: TGTGCCAGCAGGCTACAGGGAGGGCAAGAGACCCAGTACTTC. Its protein product is CASRLQGGQETQYF.

This clone was observed a few times. V gene TRBV15 combines with J gene TRBJ2-7; D gene unclear. The ends were cut back, 0 bases at V and 7 bases at J, with 7 bases in the middle. The CDR3 is 12 residues long. Germline loops: CDR1 LNHNV, CDR2 YYDKDF (reference sequence). The CDR3 region has the DNA TGTGCCACCAGCAGAGAGTCGAGAGAGCAGTACTTC. This sequence encodes CATSRESREQYF.

The chain uses TRBV5-1 and TRBJ2-5, with TRBD1 as a possible D gene (7 bases). Germline V gives CDR1 SGHRS, CDR2 YFSETQ. The CDR3 spans 15 residues. Trimming pared 4 bases from V and 4 bases from J, leaving 17 bases between. CDR3 nucleotides: TGCGCCAGCAGCCCCCAGGGGGGAAAAGTAGAGACCCAGTACTTC. The encoded protein is CASSPQGGKVETQYF. The full variable domain, rest sourced from reference TRBV5-1 and TRBJ2-5, is KAGVTQTPRYLIKTRGQQVTLSCSPISGHRSVSWYQQTPGQGLQFLFEYFSETQRNKGNFPGRFSGRQFSNSRSEMNVSTLELGDSALYLCASSPQGGKVETQYFGPGTRLLVL.

This clone was found a few times. The chain employs TRBV19 and TRBJ2-5, with D unclear. The CDR3 length is 14 residues. V was shortened by 4 bases and J by 1 base, with 10 bases between the two germline ends. Germline-derived CDR1 and CDR2 are LNHDA and SQIVND (reference sequence). DNA for the CDR3: TGTGCCAGTAGTACAGGACCTCTCCAAGAGACCCAGTACTTC. Translation gives CASSTGPLQETQYF.

The sample holds a few counts of this clone. This likely stems from a read error, as it lies one base from a far larger clone. This chain links TRBV5-6 with TRBJ2-7; weak D call: TRBD1 (5 bases). The V gene's germline CDR1 is SGHDT and CDR2 YYEEEE. This CDR3 spans 14 amino acids. The germline V and J ends were trimmed by 0 bases and 0 bases, with 7 bases remaining between them. CDR3 residues: CASSLVDSSYEQYF. Written as DNA, the CDR3 is TGTGCCAGCAGCTTGGTTGACAGCTCCTACGAGCAGTACTTC.

This rearrangement joins TRBV27 to TRBJ2-2, with D maybe TRBD2 (5 bases). Trimming removed 2 bases from V and 6 bases from J, with 13 bases in between. This CDR3 is built from 15 residues. Germline CDR1 is MNHEY and CDR2 is SMNVEV (reference sequence). The CDR3 DNA sequence: TGTGCCAGCAGTTTACGGCGGCTTAGCGCCGGGGAGCTGTTTTTT. Protein sequence: CASSLRRLSAGELFF.

As concerns this clone: Other nucleotide sequences from this sample produce the same CDR3. The V call is TRBV5-4, the J call TRBJ2-7, with D possibly TRBD1 on 6 matching bases. The CDR3 consists of 12 residues. The germline gives CDR1 SGHNT, CDR2 YYREEE (reference sequence). V shed 5 bases and J shed 4 bases, with 10 bases lying between them. In DNA form, the CDR3 reads TGTGCCAGCAGTTCTACAGGGTACGAGCAGTACTTC. The encoded protein is CASSSTGYEQYF.

V and J are TRBV6-6 and TRBJ1-3; 7 nucleotides match TRBD1. Germline assignment: CDR1 MNHNY and CDR2 SVGAGI (reference sequence). The length of the CDR3 is 15 residues. V shed 5 bases, J shed 0 bases, and the junction held 4 bases outside the gene matches. The CDR3 bases are TGTGCCAGCAGTATAGGACAGGCCTCTGGAAACACCATATATTTT. The encoded protein is CASSIGQASGNTIYF.

This clone has more than one count but fewer than ten. The chain employs TRBV7-2 and TRBJ2-6; 7 nucleotides align to TRBD1. The germline V gene encodes CDR1 SGHTA and CDR2 FQGNSA. Trimming cost V 5 bases and J 1 base; bases outside gene matches: 8. This CDR3 is 17 amino acids long. CDR3 amino acids: CASSPDRDRSGANVLTF. The CDR3 bases are TGTGCCAGCAGCCCCGACCGGGACAGATCTGGGGCCAACGTCCTGACTTTC.

V and J are TRBV6-1 and TRBJ2-5; tentative D call: TRBD1 (6 bases). The CDR3 contains 13 residues. Germline CDR1 reads MNHNS; CDR2 reads SASEGT. Trimming left V 2 bases short and J 3 bases short, with 7 bases between. The CDR3 nucleotides are TGTGCCAGCAGTGAATGGGACAAAGAGACCCAGTACTTC. It translates to CASSEWDKETQYF.

The V call is TRBV5-1, the J call TRBJ2-1; tentatively, D is TRBD1 or TRBD2 (5 bases each). The V end was cut by 6 bases, the J end by 4 bases, with 17 bases between. CDR3 length: 15 amino acids. Germline CDR1 reads SGHRS; CDR2 reads YFSETQ. This CDR3 reads CASMPGLVPYNEQFF. In DNA, the CDR3 is TGCGCCAGCATGCCGGGGCTCGTACCATACAATGAGCAGTTCTTC.

This clone was recorded a few times. The chain combines TRBV28 with TRBJ1-1; D not certain. Germline CDR1 MDHEN, CDR2 SYDVKM. This CDR3 region has 13 residues. V was cut by 7 bases and J by 1 base, with 10 bases left in between. The DNA of the CDR3 is TGTGCCAGCACCCGGGGAGGGAACACTGAAGCTTTCTTT. Residues: CASTRGGNTEAFF.

The V and J genes are TRBV27 and TRBJ1-2; D gene ambiguous. Trimming cost V 4 bases and J 3 bases, with 15 bases left between them. There are 15 residues in the CDR3. The germline CDR1 and CDR2 sequences are MNHEY and SMNVEV (reference sequence). The CDR3 bases are TGTGCCAGCAGTTCAGGACTGTCCTGGGACTATGGCTACACCTTC. It translates to CASSSGLSWDYGYTF.

V usage is TRBV20-1 and J usage is TRBJ1-5; D is unclear. In germline, CDR1 is DFQATT, CDR2 SNEGSKA (reference sequence). The CDR3 contains 11 residues. The V and J ends lost 5 bases and 5 bases respectively, with 7 bases between them. This CDR3 reads CSAQDYQPQHF. In DNA form, the CDR3 reads TGCAGTGCTCAGGATTATCAGCCCCAGCATTTT.

As concerns this clone: Other nucleotide sequences from this sample produce the same CDR3. This rearrangement joins TRBV7-2 to TRBJ2-7; D is perhaps TRBD2 (5 bases). This CDR3 is 14 amino acids long. Trimming removed 2 bases at V and 4 bases at J, with 12 bases between. CDR1 is SGHTA and CDR2 is FQGNSA in the germline V gene. The CDR3 region is CASSLNGGSYEQYF. The CDR3, as DNA: TGTGCCAGCAGCTTAAATGGCGGGTCATACGAGCAGTACTTC.

This clone appeared a few times. The V call is TRBV5-1, the J call TRBJ1-1, with 10 bases aligning to TRBD1. The germline CDR1 and CDR2 sequences are SGHRS and YFSETQ. With V trimmed by 4 bases and J by 1 base, 10 bases remained unmatched. The CDR3 is 17 amino acids. The CDR3 here is CASSERDRGNGNTEAFF. The CDR3 DNA follows: TGCGCCAGCAGCGAGCGGGACAGGGGAAACGGGAACACTGAAGCTTTCTTT.

This clone was observed many times. The rearrangement joins TRBV7-9 to TRBJ1-5; possibly TRBD1 for D (6 bases). The V gene's germline CDR1 is SEHNR and CDR2 FQNEAQ (reference sequence). The CDR3 runs to 13 residues. V was trimmed by 3 bases and J by 4 bases, leaving 7 bases between them. This CDR3 is CASSLQGNQPQHF. The CDR3 region has the DNA TGTGCCAGCAGCTTGCAGGGGAATCAGCCCCAGCATTTT.

A few counts support this clone. V usage is TRBV5-1 and J usage is TRBJ2-1, with TRBD2 as a possible D gene (5 bases). The CDR3 loop spans 17 amino acids. Trimming cost V 4 bases and J 4 bases, with 21 bases left between them. CDR1 SGHRS and CDR2 YFSETQ come from the germline V gene. The CDR3 sequence is CASSLTSSGGTYNEQFF. In DNA, the CDR3 is TGCGCCAGCAGCCTAACCAGCAGCGGCGGAACGTACAATGAGCAGTTCTTC.

The chain joins TRBV27 to TRBJ2-3, with D unresolved. The germline V gene has CDR1 MNHEY and CDR2 SMNVEV (reference sequence). Trimming cost V 5 bases and J 5 bases, with 11 bases left between them. The CDR3 loop spans 13 amino acids. The CDR3 DNA sequence: TGTGCCAGCAGTCGAGACTTGAGAGATACGCAGTATTTT. Protein product: CASSRDLRDTQYF.

The chain uses TRBV9 and TRBJ2-2; TRBD2 aligns across 9 bases. Germline CDR1 reads SGDLS; CDR2 reads YYNGEE. The junction had 9 bases not matched to a gene; V was cut back by 5 bases and J by 7 bases. This CDR3 has 15 amino acids. CDR3 coding DNA: TGTGCCAGCAGATCAGGTGGGACTAGCCACGGGGAGCTGTTTTTT. This codes for CASRSGGTSHGELFF.

The chain employs TRBV7-9 and TRBJ1-5; 7 positions match TRBD1. Trimming removed 5 bases from V and 3 bases from J; junction bases left unmatched: 7. Germline-derived CDR1 and CDR2 are SEHNR and FQNEAQ (reference sequence). CDR3 length: 15 amino acids. The CDR3 DNA reads as TGTGCCAGCAGCAAGACAGGGAACGACAATCAGCCCCAGCATTTT. Its protein is CASSKTGNDNQPQHF. The full variable domain, in which reference TRBV7-9 and TRBJ1-5 provide the parts outside the CDR3, is DTGVSQNPRHKITKRGQNVTFRCDPISEHNRLYWYRQTLGQGPEFLTYFQNEAQLEKSRLLSDRFSAERPKGSFSTLEIQRTEQGDSAMYLCASSKTGNDNQPQHFGDGTRLSIL.

The J gene is TRBJ2-1, the V gene TRBV5-1; D possibly matches TRBD1 or TRBD2 (6 bases each). V was trimmed by 0 bases and J by 1 base, leaving 14 bases between them. The CDR3 length is 17 residues. Per the germline V gene, CDR1 is SGHRS and CDR2 is YFSETQ. The CDR3 DNA reads as TGCGCCAGCAGCTTGGCCGGCGGGACACAGTCCTACAATGAGCAGTTCTTC. Translated, it gives CASSLAGGTQSYNEQFF.

This clone has more than one count but fewer than ten. CDR3 DNA: TGTGGGATTAGAGAGTCCGGGGCCAACGTCCTGACTTTC. Protein: CGIRESGANVLTF. The chain couples TRBV28 to TRBJ2-6; no firm D call. The CDR3 is 13 amino acids. Germline V gene lookup returns CDR1 MDHEN and CDR2 SYDVKM.

The chain has TRBV7-8 and TRBJ2-3; TRBD1 aligns across 9 bases. Germline values: CDR1 SGHVS, CDR2 FQNEAQ. The CDR3 totals 17 residues. Trimming cost V 8 bases and J 4 bases; bases outside gene matches: 16. CDR3 protein: CASGNLPGQGSSDTQYF. The CDR3, as DNA: TGTGCCAGCGGGAACCTCCCGGGACAGGGTTCATCAGATACGCAGTATTTT.

The CDR3 spells CASSDFGQGDYGYTF. The CDR3 bases are TGTGCCAGCAGTGATTTCGGACAGGGAGACTATGGCTACACCTTC. The chain uses TRBV2 and TRBJ1-2; 8 nucleotides align to TRBD1. Germline assignment: CDR1 SNHLY and CDR2 FYNNEI. This CDR3 has 15 amino acids. The J segment lost 3 bases and the V segment lost 3 bases, leaving 6 bases of the junction unmatched.

This clone has more than one count but fewer than ten. J is TRBJ2-3 and V is TRBV19; 7 bases match TRBD1. V shed 4 bases and J 4 bases; nucleotides not matched to a gene: 2. The CDR3 is 13 residues long. CDR1 is LNHDA and CDR2 is SQIVND in the germline V gene (reference sequence). The CDR3 DNA is TGTGCCAGTAGTACAGGGGGTCCAGATACGCAGTATTTT. This codes for CASSTGGPDTQYF.